This T cell receptor beta chain appears in the sequencing data of a study of cytomegalovirus exposure and HLA in healthy donors. This clone was counted between two and nine times. The antigen is not known. Trimming removed 4 bases at V and 1 base at J, with 18 bases between. Germline lookup yields CDR1 SGHKS and CDR2 YYEKEE (reference sequence). The CDR3 has 16 amino acids. Findings and limits, study-wide: With later analysis, a missense DCLRE1C variant became linked to TCR beta V- and J-gene trimming. Reported performance of the classifier showed diagnosis of cytomegalovirus status with high specificity and sensitivity.

PCR used 60 Vbeta primers and 13 Jbeta primers. Sequenced by immunoSEQ multiplex PCR; TCRdb stores in-frame clones only, minus some. The sample shows approximately 120,000 clones, over 70% of them seen only once. This TCR derives from a woman aged 45-60 years in good health and CMV-seronegative. The sequenced sample was PBMCs. The chain carries TRBV5-5 and TRBJ2-7; D not resolved. CDR3 coding DNA: TGTGCCAGCAGCCAACTCAAAGACGCCGGGTCCTACGAGCAGTACTTC. Translation: CASSQLKDAGSYEQYF.